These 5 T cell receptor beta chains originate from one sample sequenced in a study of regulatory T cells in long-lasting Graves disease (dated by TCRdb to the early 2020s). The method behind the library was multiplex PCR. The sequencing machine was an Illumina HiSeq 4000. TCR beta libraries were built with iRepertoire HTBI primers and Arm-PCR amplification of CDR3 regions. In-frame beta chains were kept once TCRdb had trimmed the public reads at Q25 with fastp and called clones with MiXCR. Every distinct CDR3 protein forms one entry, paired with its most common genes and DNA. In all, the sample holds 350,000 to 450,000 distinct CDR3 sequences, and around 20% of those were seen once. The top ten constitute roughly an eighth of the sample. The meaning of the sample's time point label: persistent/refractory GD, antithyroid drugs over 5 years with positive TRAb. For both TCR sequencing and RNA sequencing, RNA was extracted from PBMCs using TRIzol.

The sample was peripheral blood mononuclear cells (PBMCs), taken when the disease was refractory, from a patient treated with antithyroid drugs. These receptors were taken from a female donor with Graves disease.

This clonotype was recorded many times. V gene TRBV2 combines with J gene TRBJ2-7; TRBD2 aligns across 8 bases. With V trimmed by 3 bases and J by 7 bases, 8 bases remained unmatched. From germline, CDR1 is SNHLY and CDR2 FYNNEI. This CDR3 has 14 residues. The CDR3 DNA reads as TGTGCCAGCAGTGAGGCGACTAGCGCTTGGGAGCAGTACTTC. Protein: CASSEATSAWEQYF.

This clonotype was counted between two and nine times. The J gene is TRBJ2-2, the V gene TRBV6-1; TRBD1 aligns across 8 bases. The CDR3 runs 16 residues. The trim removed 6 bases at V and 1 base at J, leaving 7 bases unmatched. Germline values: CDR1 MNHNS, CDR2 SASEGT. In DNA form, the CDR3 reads TGTGCCAGCAGGAGGCAGGGGGCCGTGAACACCGGGGAGCTGTTTTTT. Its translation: CASRRQGAVNTGELFF.

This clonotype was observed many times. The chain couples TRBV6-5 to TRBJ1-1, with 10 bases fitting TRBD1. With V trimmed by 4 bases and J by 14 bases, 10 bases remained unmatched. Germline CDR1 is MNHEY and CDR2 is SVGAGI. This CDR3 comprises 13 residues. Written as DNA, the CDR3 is TGTGCCAGCAGTTTCCCCGACAGGGGGCGCATCTTCTTT. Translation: CASSFPDRGRIFF.

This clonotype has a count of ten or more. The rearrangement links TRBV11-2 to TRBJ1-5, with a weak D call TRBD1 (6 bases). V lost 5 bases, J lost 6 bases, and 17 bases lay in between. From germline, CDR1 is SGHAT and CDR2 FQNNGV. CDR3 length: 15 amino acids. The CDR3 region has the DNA TGTGCCAGCAGCGTGTCAGGGGTTGTGGGTCAGCCCCAGCATTTT. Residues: CASSVSGVVGQPQHF.

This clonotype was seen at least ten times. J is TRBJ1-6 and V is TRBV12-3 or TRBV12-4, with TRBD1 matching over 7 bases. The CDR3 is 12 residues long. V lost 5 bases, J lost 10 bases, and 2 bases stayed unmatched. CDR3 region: CASSVGGSPLHF. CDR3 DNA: TGTGCCAGCAGTGTAGGGGGCTCACCCCTCCACTTT.